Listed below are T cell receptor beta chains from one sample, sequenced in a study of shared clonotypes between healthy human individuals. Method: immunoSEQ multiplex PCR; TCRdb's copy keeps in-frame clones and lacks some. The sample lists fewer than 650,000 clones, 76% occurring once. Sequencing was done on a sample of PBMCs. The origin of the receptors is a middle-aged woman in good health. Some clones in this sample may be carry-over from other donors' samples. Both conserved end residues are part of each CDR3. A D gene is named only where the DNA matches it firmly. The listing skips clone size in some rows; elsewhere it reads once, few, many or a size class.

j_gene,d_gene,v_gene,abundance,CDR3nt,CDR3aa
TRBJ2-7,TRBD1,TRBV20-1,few,TGCAGTGCTGGGACAGGTTGGGAGCAGTACTTC,CSAGTGWEQYF
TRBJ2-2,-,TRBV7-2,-,TGTGCCAGCAGCTTATGGAATGGATACACCGGGGAGCTGTTTTTT,CASSLWNGYTGELFF
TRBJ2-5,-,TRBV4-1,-,TGCGCCAGCAGCCAAGAGGGGTCGCGTGGGCAGTACTTC,CASSQEGSRGQYF
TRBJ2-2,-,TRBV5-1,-,TGCGCCAGCAGCTGGGGGCCGCTGACCGGGGAGCTGTTTTTT,CASSWGPLTGELFF
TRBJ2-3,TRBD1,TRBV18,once,TGTGCCAGCTCACCATCCGGGACAGGGGGCGCAGATACGCAGTATTTT,CASSPSGTGGADTQYF
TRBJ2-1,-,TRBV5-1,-,TGCGCCAGCAGCTCCGCGGCATCATCCTACAATGAGCAGTTCTTC,CASSSAASSYNEQFF
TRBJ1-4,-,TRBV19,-,TGTGCCAGTACCACGATGTGGGGGACTAATGAAAAACTGTTTTTT,CASTTMWGTNEKLFF
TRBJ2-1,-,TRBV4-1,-,TGCGCCAGCAGCCACTCCACGGAGGAGCAGTTCTTC,CASSHSTEEQFF
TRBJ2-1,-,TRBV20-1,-,TGCAGTGCTATGCGCAATGAGCAGTTCTTC,CSAMRNEQFF
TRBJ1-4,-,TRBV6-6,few,TGTGCCAGCAGCCGACAGGAAAAACTGTTTTTT,CASSRQEKLFF
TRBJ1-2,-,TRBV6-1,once,TGTGCCAGCAGTGAATACCACCCCCGGCGGACTAACTATGGCTACACCTTC,CASSEYHPRRTNYGYTF
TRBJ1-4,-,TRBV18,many,TGTGCCACCTCCGACACCGCAACTAATGAAAAACTGTTTTTT,CATSDTATNEKLFF
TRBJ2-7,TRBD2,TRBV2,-,TGTGCCAGCAGTGATCGTCCTAGCGGGAGAACCTACGAGCAGTACTTC,CASSDRPSGRTYEQYF
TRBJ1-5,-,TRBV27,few,TGTGCCACCAGAGAGAAAGTCAATCAGCCCCAGCATTTT,CATREKVNQPQHF
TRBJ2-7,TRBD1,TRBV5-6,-,TGTGCCAGCAGCCCTCGGAAACAGGGGAGCTCCTACGAGCAATACTTC,CASSPRKQGSSYEQYF
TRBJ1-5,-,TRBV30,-,TGTGCCTGGAGGTCCGGGACCGATCTCGCTCAGCCCCAGCATTTT,CAWRSGTDLAQPQHF
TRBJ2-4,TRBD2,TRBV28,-,TGTGCCAGCAGTTCACTCTTGGGACTAGCGGGAGTTCCGCGCATTCAGTACTTC,CASSSLLGLAGVPRIQYF
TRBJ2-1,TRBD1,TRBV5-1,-,TGCGCCAGCAGCTTTTCCGGGACAGGCAACAATGAGCAGTTCTTC,CASSFSGTGNNEQFF
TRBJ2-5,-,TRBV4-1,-,TGCGCCAGCAGCCGCGGGCCCCAAGAGACCCAGTACTTC,CASSRGPQETQYF
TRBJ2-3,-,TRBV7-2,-,TGTGCCAGCAGCCCCCAGTCCGCAGATACGCAGTATTTT,CASSPQSADTQYF
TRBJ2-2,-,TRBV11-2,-,TGTGCCAGCAGCTTAGTCCGTCAGGGGAAGAACACCGGGGAGCTGTTTTTT,CASSLVRQGKNTGELFF
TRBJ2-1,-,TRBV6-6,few,TGTGCCAGCAGTTACTCGGCGGCAGGGTCGGCCAATGAGCAGTTCTTC,CASSYSAAGSANEQFF
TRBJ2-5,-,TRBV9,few,TGTGCCAGCAGCCCTTTAGTGAGGGAGACCCAGTACTTC,CASSPLVRETQYF
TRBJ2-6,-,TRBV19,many,TGTGCCAGTAGTATAGAGGGGGGCTCTGGGGCCAACGTCCTGACTTTC,CASSIEGGSGANVLTF